The TCR beta chain under discussion was sequenced for a study of identical twins. Study-level findings and limits: Its conclusions, products of cross-sectional statistical analysis, did not come from following the same donors. Out-of-frame alpha sequences shared by twins showed excess low generation probability. Among beta out-of-frame sequences, excess sharing between twins appeared weaker.

Comments on this clonotype: Its antigen is not identified.

Each CDR3 protein is one row after TCRdb ran MiXCR on the 5' RACE reads. This sample has 640,000 or so distinct CDR3 sequences; 5.5% to 6.5% occur once, and the top ten carry around 2%. This CDR3 region has 14 residues. Germline V lookup: CDR1 MNHNS, CDR2 SASEGT. Trimming took 1 base from V and 8 from J, leaving 11 bases between them. The chain is built from TRBV6-1 and TRBJ1-4; no clear D gene. This TCR was recovered from a man aged 18 to 35 in good health. The sequenced sample consisted of naive T cells sorted from blood. CDR3 sequence reads: CASSEGWEKEKLFF. The CDR3, as DNA: TGTGCCAGCAGTGAAGGGTGGGAGAAGGAAAAACTGTTTTTT.